This TCR beta chain was retrieved from a study of cytomegalovirus exposure and HLA in healthy donors. Study background: The 120 or so validation repertoires used a platform that matched the one used for the approximately 700 first-cohort repertoires, as a later analysis reported.

Sequenced by immunoSEQ multiplex PCR; TCRdb stores in-frame clones only, minus some. Among about 330,000 clones, 87% were seen once, and the ten largest hold about 1%. General study points: It was 164 TCR beta chains that were listed as cytomegalovirus-associated.

Donors were drawn from the 120-subject validation cohort, separate from the roughly 670-subject first cohort. This clone was observed a few times. Its specificity is not known. V dropped 6 bases and J dropped 0 bases, with 3 bases sitting between them. The CDR3 runs to 12 residues. Germline-derived CDR1 and CDR2 are SGHTA and FQGTGA. This TCR was sampled from a woman younger than 45 in good health and CMV-seropositive. This chain uses TRBV7-3 with TRBJ1-5; D remains unclear. Sequencing was carried out using PBMCs. The CDR3 bases are TGTGCCAGCAGGAATAGCAATCAGCCCCAGCATTTT. Protein sequence: CASRNSNQPQHF.